The present entry profiles one TCR beta chain with its context. Measured with immunoSEQ multiplex PCR; TCRdb has only the in-frame clones, and not every one. The sample has about 70,000 clones; around 97% are singletons. The data were taken from a study of technical replicates of blood from several donors. The CDR3 runs to 22 residues. The germline gives CDR1 SNHLY, CDR2 FYNNEI. V lost 0 bases to trimming and J lost 2 bases; unmatched junction nucleotides: 22. The chain carries TRBV2 and TRBJ2-5; 9 positions match TRBD2. The source material was T cells isolated from PBMCs. The receptor's source is a human donor in good health. The CDR3 DNA reads as TGTGCCAGCAGTGAAGCGCTTCGGGCGGGGGGGTTAGCGGGGCTTTATCAAGAGACCCAGTACTTC. Encoded protein: CASSEALRAGGLAGLYQETQYF.